A single sample is the source of the 20 T cell receptor beta chains below, sequenced in a study of blood T cell repertoires in COVID-19 (dated by TCRdb to the early 2020s). Preparation of the library involved the immunoSEQ multiplex PCR assay. TCRdb mirrors the immuneACCESS table, restricted to in-frame sequences. Some clones are absent from its copies; in checked studies, under half trace to an unresolved V gene, and the reason for the others is unknown. In all, the sample holds roughly 68,000 clones, and 65% to 85% of those were seen once. The ten largest clones capture 15% of the sample. What was sequenced was peripheral blood. The receptors come from a man in his fifties or sixties with COVID-19, enrolled during active disease.

The V gene is TRBV10-3, the J gene TRBJ2-1; TRBD1 aligns across 10 bases. The ends lost 3 bases at V and 7 bases at J; junction bases unmatched: 6. The germline CDR1 and CDR2 sequences are ENHRY and SYGVKD. This CDR3 region has 15 residues. CDR3 amino acids: CAISEHGQGENEQFF. In DNA form, the CDR3 reads TGTGCCATCAGTGAACACGGACAGGGGGAGAATGAGCAGTTCTTC.

There are a few counts of this clone. The chain uses TRBV6-6 and TRBJ2-1; D perhaps matches TRBD2 (7 bases). The CDR3 is made up of 15 amino acids. Germline CDR1 and CDR2: MNHNY and SVGAGI (reference sequence). Between the trimmed V and J ends, which lost 7 bases and 6 bases, there was a span of 19 bases. The CDR3 DNA reads TGTGCCAGCACGACGGGGGCTAGCGGCTCCAATGAGCAGTTCTTC. Translated, it gives CASTTGASGSNEQFF.

In its sample, this clone was seen once. The rearrangement uses TRBV28 and TRBJ2-3; weak D call: TRBD2 (5 bases). Germline values: CDR1 MDHEN, CDR2 SYDVKM. Deletions cut 4 bases from V and 5 bases from J, with 16 bases between. This CDR3 contains 15 residues. The CDR3 coding sequence is TGTGCCAGCAGTTCCAGGTCTCGGGGTGGAGATACGCAGTATTTT. It is translated as CASSSRSRGGDTQYF.

The chain uses TRBV6-5 and TRBJ1-1; D is undetermined. Trimming stripped 9 bases from V and 1 base from J, with 15 bases between. Per the germline V gene, CDR1 is MNHEY and CDR2 is SVGAGI. The CDR3 runs to 14 residues. Here the CDR3 DNA reads TGTGCCAGTCTGGGAAGGGAGGGGAACACTGAAGCTTTCTTT. This sequence encodes CASLGREGNTEAFF.

The genes are TRBV27 and TRBJ1-2, with TRBD1 as a possible D gene (5 bases). Germline CDR1 is MNHEY and CDR2 is SMNVEV (reference sequence). With 0 bases removed from V and 5 bases from J, the gap between germline ends came to 7 bases. This CDR3 has 13 amino acids. DNA of the CDR3: TGTGCCAGCAGTTTATCCGACAGATATGGCTACACCTTC. Its protein product is CASSLSDRYGYTF.

The chain employs TRBV5-5 and TRBJ1-4; no reliable D call. V dropped 1 base and J dropped 7 bases, with 11 bases sitting between them. The CDR3 sequence is 14 residues long. Germline lookup yields CDR1 SGHKS and CDR2 YYEKEE (reference sequence). The CDR3 is CASSLWEAGEKLFF. CDR3 bases: TGTGCCAGCAGCTTGTGGGAGGCTGGTGAAAAACTGTTTTTT.

This clone was picked up a small number of times. V is TRBV19 and J is TRBJ2-1; D might be TRBD2 (6 bases). The CDR3 totals 14 residues. Trimming pared 5 bases from V and 1 base from J, leaving 9 bases between. Germline loops: CDR1 LNHDA, CDR2 SQIVND (reference sequence). The CDR3 DNA reads as TGTGCCAGTAGTCTTAGCGGTTCCTACAATGAGCAGTTCTTC. It codes for CASSLSGSYNEQFF.

The chain joins TRBV11-2 to TRBJ2-1; D may be TRBD2 (6 bases). CDR3 length: 14 residues. V was shortened by 4 bases and J by 8 bases, with 15 bases between the two germline ends. Germline V gene lookup returns CDR1 SGHAT and CDR2 FQNNGV. The CDR3 is CASSWGTWGDEQFF. CDR3 sequence (DNA): TGTGCCAGCAGCTGGGGGACTTGGGGGGATGAGCAGTTCTTC.

The chain carries TRBV2 and TRBJ2-1, with TRBD2 identical over 14 bases. The CDR3 is made up of 16 amino acids. J was trimmed by 7 bases and V by 6 bases; bases with no gene match: 8. Germline V lookup: CDR1 SNHLY, CDR2 FYNNEI. CDR3 amino acids: CASRSGLAGVRNEQFF. The CDR3 coding sequence is TGTGCCAGCAGGTCGGGACTAGCGGGAGTGCGGAATGAGCAGTTCTTC.

This chain joins TRBV2 and TRBJ2-1, with 7 nucleotides matching TRBD2. This CDR3 spans 12 amino acids. V lost 6 bases to trimming and J lost 7 bases; unmatched junction nucleotides: 3. Germline V lookup: CDR1 SNHLY, CDR2 FYNNEI. The CDR3 is CASRAGLNEQFF. CDR3 sequence (DNA): TGTGCCAGCAGAGCGGGGTTGAATGAGCAGTTCTTC.

This clone was detected only a few times. J is TRBJ2-6 and V is TRBV5-6, with a possible D match to TRBD1 (5 bases). The CDR3 sequence is 15 residues long. Trimming cost V 4 bases and J 1 base, with 9 bases left between them. CDR1 is SGHDT and CDR2 is YYEEEE in the germline V gene. The CDR3 loop reads CASSIGVSGANVLTF. Written as DNA, the CDR3 is TGTGCCAGCAGCATAGGGGTTTCTGGGGCCAACGTCCTGACTTTC.

This CDR3 reads CASSRTGSPGTDTQYF. CDR3 bases: TGCGCCAGCAGTCGTACAGGGTCTCCTGGCACAGATACGCAGTATTTT. J is TRBJ2-3 and V is TRBV4-1; D perhaps matches TRBD1 (6 bases). Germline CDR1 reads MGHRA; CDR2 reads YSYEKL. The V and J ends lost 6 bases and 1 base respectively, with 17 bases between them. CDR3 length equals 16 residues.

The rearrangement joins TRBV9 to TRBJ2-3; weak D call: TRBD2 (7 bases). The CDR3 sequence is 15 residues long. V lost 3 bases and J lost 1, with 12 bases in between. Germline V lookup: CDR1 SGDLS, CDR2 YYNGEE. The DNA for the CDR3 is TGTGCCAGCAGCGGGGGGGGGCGCGGCACAGATACGCAGTATTTT. Translating it yields CASSGGGRGTDTQYF.

This chain links TRBV9 with TRBJ2-1; D gene uncertain. Trimming took off 4 bases at V and 4 bases at J, with 12 bases between the two ends. From germline, CDR1 is SGDLS and CDR2 YYNGEE. The CDR3 covers 14 residues. The CDR3 sequence: CASSPLTRYNEQFF. The DNA for the CDR3 is TGTGCCAGCAGCCCATTGACTCGATACAATGAGCAGTTCTTC.

Ten or more counts support this clone. The chain links TRBV5-1 to TRBJ2-4; weak D call: TRBD2 (5 bases). In germline, CDR1 is SGHRS, CDR2 YFSETQ. V lost 2 bases and J lost 5, with 11 bases in between. This CDR3 is 14 amino acids long. Here the CDR3 reads CASSLSGLENIQYF. In DNA form, the CDR3 reads TGCGCCAGCAGCTTATCTGGACTGGAAAACATTCAGTACTTC.

This clone was detected a few times. The V call is TRBV14, the J call TRBJ1-2; 9 nucleotides line up with TRBD1. Losses at the gene ends were 0 bases for V and 7 bases for J; bases not matched to a gene: 6. Per the germline V gene, CDR1 is SGHDN and CDR2 is FVKESK. The CDR3 is 15 amino acids. In DNA, the CDR3 is TGTGCCAGCAGCCAAGATCACAGGGGGCTAGGTGGCTACACCTTC. Its translation: CASSQDHRGLGGYTF.

V gene TRBV18 combines with J gene TRBJ2-5, with a tentative D call TRBD2 (6 bases). Germline V CDR1 and CDR2: KGHSH, LQKENI. The CDR3 contains 15 residues. V lost 3 bases, J lost 3 bases, and 14 bases lay in between. The DNA for the CDR3 is TGTGCCAGCTCACCTAACCGGGAGAGGGAAGAGACCCAGTACTTC. It is translated as CASSPNREREETQYF.

The rearrangement joins TRBV27 to TRBJ2-1, with TRBD2 identical over 9 bases. The germline CDR1 and CDR2 sequences are MNHEY and SMNVEV (reference sequence). This CDR3 has 15 residues. The ends lost 7 bases at V and 4 bases at J; junction bases unmatched: 8. The CDR3: CASIGERGVYNEQFF. In nucleotides, the CDR3 is TGTGCCAGCATTGGAGAGCGGGGGGTGTACAATGAGCAGTTCTTC.

The chain links TRBV14 to TRBJ2-2; a weak D match, TRBD2 (6 bases). V lost 5 bases and J lost 7, with 14 bases in between. Germline V gene lookup returns CDR1 SGHDN and CDR2 FVKESK. There are 14 residues in the CDR3. CDR3 nucleotides: TGTGCCAGCAGCTTAGCGGTAGATGGCGGGGAGCTGTTTTTT. This translates into CASSLAVDGGELFF.

CDR3 DNA: TGTGCCAGCAGCCCGAGTAGCGGGAAGGCCGGGGAGCTGTTTTTT. Its protein is CASSPSSGKAGELFF. This chain joins TRBV7-3 and TRBJ2-2; 8 bases are a match to TRBD2. CDR3 length: 15 residues. The ends lost 5 bases at V and 6 bases at J; junction bases unmatched: 8. From germline, CDR1 is SGHTA and CDR2 FQGTGA.